The 25 T cell receptor beta chains presented below share a single source sample, sequenced in a study of T-cell reconstitution after alpha-beta-depleted transplantation in children. This sample's TCRbeta library carried unique molecular identifier barcodes. TCRdb re-called the PCR reads through MiXCR, storing one row per CDR3 protein. The sample has some 200,000 distinct CDR3 sequences; 7% to 9% are singletons. Here the sequenced sample was PBMCs, mostly from graft donor cells, taken 360 days after TCRalphabeta/CD19-depleted stem cell transplant. Receptor source: a male patient between 2 and 9 years old who had a stem cell transplant for acute myeloid leukemia, so the T cells may come from the graft donor.

This clonotype was seen ten or more times. V usage is TRBV10-3 and J usage is TRBJ2-7, with a tentative D call TRBD1 (5 bases). Trimming cost V 4 bases and J 3 bases, with 16 bases left between them. This CDR3 is 15 amino acids long. CDR1 and CDR2 from the germline V gene are ENHRY and SYGVKD. The CDR3 DNA is TGTGCCATCAGTGCGCAGGGAAGTAGGTACTACGAGCAGTACTTC. Amino acids: CAISAQGSRYYEQYF.

With regard to this clonotype: Lacking the conserved final phenylalanine or tryptophan, this CDR3 likely reflects a read error. The chain combines TRBV12-3 or TRBV12-4 with TRBJ1-5; D might be TRBD1 (6 bases). The CDR3 sequence is 16 residues long. V was trimmed by 3 bases and J by 0 bases, leaving 12 bases between them. The CDR3 bases are TGTGCCAGCAGTTTTCGAAGGACAGATAGCAATCAGCCCCAGCATTGT. Its translation is CASSFRRTDSNQPQHC.

In its sample, this clonotype was seen a few times. V usage is TRBV29-1 and J usage is TRBJ1-2, with 7 bases lining up with TRBD1. Germline V gene lookup returns CDR1 SQVTM and CDR2 ANQGSEA. Trimming removed 7 bases from V and 6 bases from J; junction bases left unmatched: 8. CDR3 length: 12 amino acids. The CDR3 reads CSATQGNNGYTF. The CDR3 nucleotides are TGCAGCGCTACACAGGGGAACAATGGCTACACCTTC.

This clonotype occurred a few times. V usage is TRBV9 and J usage is TRBJ1-6; D remains ambiguous. This CDR3 is 15 amino acids long. Germline V gene sequence: CDR1 SGDLS, CDR2 YYNGEE. The V gene lost 0 bases and the J gene lost 0 bases, with 4 bases spanning the gap. CDR3 DNA: TGTGCCAGCAGCGTAGGAGGCTCCTATAATTCACCCCTCCACTTT. This codes for CASSVGGSYNSPLHF.

This clonotype has only a few counts. The chain couples TRBV29-1 to TRBJ2-7; D might be TRBD2 (6 bases). Between the trimmed V and J ends, which lost 3 bases and 2 bases, there was a span of 11 bases. Germline-derived CDR1 and CDR2 are SQVTM and ANQGSEA. The length of the CDR3 is 13 residues. CDR3 protein: CSVDAGIPYEQYF. DNA for the CDR3: TGCAGCGTTGACGCGGGGATCCCCTACGAGCAGTACTTC.

This clonotype was detected many times. This chain joins TRBV12-3 or TRBV12-4 and TRBJ1-5, with D uncertain. This CDR3 is 17 amino acids long. Trimming took 2 bases from V and 0 from J, leaving 14 bases between them. The DNA for the CDR3 is TGTGCCAGCAGTTTATTGTCCTCTCTGTATAGCAATCAGCCCCAGCATTTT. Translation: CASSLLSSLYSNQPQHF.

This clonotype was recorded many times. The V and J genes are TRBV16 and TRBJ2-7, with TRBD1 as a possible D gene (6 bases). Germline CDR1 and CDR2: KGHSY and FQNENV. V was shortened by 4 bases and J by 1 base, with 11 bases between the two germline ends. The CDR3 covers 14 residues. The CDR3 region is CASSPTTGSYEQYF. Written as DNA, the CDR3 is TGTGCCAGCAGCCCCACTACAGGGTCCTACGAGCAGTACTTC.

This clonotype was seen at least ten times. The chain couples TRBV20-1 to TRBJ2-3; 15 nucleotides match TRBD2. Germline values: CDR1 DFQATT, CDR2 SNEGSKA (reference sequence). With 5 bases clipped from V and 6 bases from J, the junction kept 6 bases outside the gene matches. The CDR3 spans 15 residues. CDR3 amino acids: CSAGLAGGPGDTQYF. The CDR3 DNA sequence: TGCAGTGCTGGACTAGCGGGGGGGCCTGGGGATACGCAGTATTTT.

The chain combines TRBV6-1 with TRBJ2-7; TRBD2 aligns across 11 bases. With 1 base clipped from V and 6 bases from J, the junction kept 14 bases outside the gene matches. The CDR3 has 18 amino acids. Germline V gene lookup returns CDR1 MNHNS and CDR2 SASEGT. The CDR3 loop reads CASSEDHLAGGGFREQYF. DNA of the CDR3: TGTGCCAGCAGTGAAGACCATCTAGCGGGAGGCGGCTTCCGCGAGCAGTACTTC.

In this sample, this clonotype turned up many times. This chain connects TRBV12-3 or TRBV12-4 to TRBJ2-1; D is possibly TRBD2 (6 bases). V was clipped by 5 bases and J by 9 bases, with 17 bases between them. The CDR3 length is 14 residues. CDR3 DNA: TGTGCCAGCAGTATGGAGGGCCTGTTTGGTGAGCAGTTCTTC. Translated, it gives CASSMEGLFGEQFF.

The J gene is TRBJ2-7, the V gene TRBV12-3 or TRBV12-4; 8 nucleotides align to TRBD1. This CDR3 is 15 amino acids long. The junction had 8 bases not matched to a gene; V was cut back by 3 bases and J by 4 bases. The CDR3 spells CASSFGQGVRYEQYF. The DNA for the CDR3 is TGTGCCAGCAGTTTCGGACAGGGAGTCAGGTACGAGCAGTACTTC.

This clonotype was detected ten times or more. The chain uses TRBV5-1 and TRBJ2-1; 10 nucleotides align to TRBD1. The V gene end was trimmed by 4 bases and the J gene end by 4 bases; junction bases not matched to a gene: 2. The CDR3 is 14 residues long. CDR1 SGHRS and CDR2 YFSETQ come from the germline V gene. For the CDR3, the DNA is TGCGCCAGCAGCCAGGGACAGGGGTACAATGAGCAGTTCTTC. As protein: CASSQGQGYNEQFF.

The gene calls are TRBV4-2 and TRBJ2-1; 7 positions agree with TRBD1. Germline CDR1 is LGHNA and CDR2 is YNFKEQ. Losses at the gene ends were 3 bases for V and 4 bases for J; bases not matched to a gene: 9. This CDR3 contains 16 residues. The CDR3, as DNA: TGTGCCAGCAGCCAGTCAGGGGGAAGGGAGTACAATGAGCAGTTCTTC. Its protein is CASSQSGGREYNEQFF.

The rearrangement joins TRBV5-1 to TRBJ1-1; TRBD1 matches 9 bases. Germline CDR1 SGHRS, CDR2 YFSETQ. The CDR3 extends over 17 amino acids. The V gene end was trimmed by 1 base and the J gene end by 5 bases; junction bases not matched to a gene: 12. The CDR3 nucleotides are TGCGCCAGCAGCTTGCCCGGGAACAGGGGGCGTCGAACTGAAGCTTTCTTT. It encodes CASSLPGNRGRRTEAFF.

The chain recombines TRBV10-3 with TRBJ1-5, with D unclear. Trimming removed 6 bases from V and 0 bases from J, with 9 bases in between. The CDR3 has 14 residues. CDR1 and CDR2 (germline): ENHRY, SYGVKD. In DNA form, the CDR3 reads TGTGCCATCAGCTCTGACGGTAGCAATCAGCCCCAGCATTTT. Its translation: CAISSDGSNQPQHF.

The table lists this clonotype with a few counts. The J gene is TRBJ1-1, the V gene TRBV20-1; D not certain. Per germline, CDR1 DFQATT and CDR2 SNEGSKA (reference sequence). V shed 0 bases and J shed 1 base, with 12 bases lying between them. The CDR3 has 15 amino acids. CDR3 coding DNA: TGCAGTGCTAGAGATATTAAGGTTGGGAACACTGAAGCTTTCTTT. It is translated as CSARDIKVGNTEAFF.

There are a few counts of this clonotype. V and J are TRBV20-1 and TRBJ2-5; TRBD1 agrees at 11 bases. The CDR3 is 17 residues long. Per germline, CDR1 DFQATT and CDR2 SNEGSKA (reference sequence). The ends lost 1 base at V and 2 bases at J; junction bases unmatched: 9. CDR3 nucleotide sequence: TGCAGTGCTAGAGCCGGGACAGGGGGGCATAGGCAAGAGACCCAGTACTTC. Amino acid sequence: CSARAGTGGHRQETQYF.

This clonotype was recorded a few times. The V and J genes are TRBV15 and TRBJ2-3; D unresolved. The CDR3 consists of 16 residues. The V gene lost 5 bases and the J gene lost 0 bases, with 15 bases spanning the gap. The germline V gene encodes CDR1 LNHNV and CDR2 YYDKDF (reference sequence). In nucleotides, the CDR3 is TGTGCCACCAGCCCCACTGTGGCAACTAGCACAGATACGCAGTATTTT. Translated, it gives CATSPTVATSTDTQYF.

This clonotype has a count of ten or more. The chain has TRBV3-1 and TRBJ2-3, with 10 nucleotides matching TRBD2. This CDR3 has 18 residues. Per the germline V gene, CDR1 is LGHDT and CDR2 is YNNKEL (reference sequence). V trimming: 0 bases; J trimming: 3 bases; junction bases outside the gene matches: 9. This CDR3 reads CASSQDIWPAGGTDTQYF. DNA of the CDR3: TGTGCCAGCAGCCAAGATATTTGGCCAGCGGGAGGGACAGATACGCAGTATTTT.

This clonotype was observed at least ten times. The J gene is TRBJ2-3, the V gene TRBV25-1; D is ambiguous. Trimming removed 2 bases at V and 2 bases at J, with 11 bases between. From germline, CDR1 is MGHDK and CDR2 SYGVNS. The CDR3 spans 15 residues. This CDR3 reads CASSEGPPTTDTQYF. For the CDR3, the DNA is TGTGCCAGCAGTGAAGGGCCCCCCACCACAGATACGCAGTATTTT.

This clonotype was counted many times. Here the CDR3 DNA reads TGCGCCAGCAGCACGCGGACTAGCGCTACGACCCAGTACTTC. The encoded protein is CASSTRTSATTQYF. The chain is built from TRBV5-1 and TRBJ2-5, with 9 bases identical to TRBD2. The CDR3 is 14 amino acids. The J segment lost 7 bases and the V segment lost 4 bases, leaving 8 bases of the junction unmatched. Looked up from germline, CDR1 is SGHRS and CDR2 is YFSETQ.

The chain has TRBV18 and TRBJ2-3; the D is unclear. The CDR3 sequence is 15 residues long. The V and J ends lost 3 bases and 2 bases respectively, with 12 bases between them. The germline V gene has CDR1 KGHSH and CDR2 LQKENI. The CDR3 loop reads CASSPPGGATDTQYF. In DNA, the CDR3 is TGTGCCAGCTCACCTCCCGGCGGCGCCACAGATACGCAGTATTTT.

About this clonotype: One end of the junction is discordant with germline, which a read error may explain. The gene calls are TRBV20-1 and TRBJ1-4; 7 bases are a match to TRBD1. The CDR3 contains 17 residues. Germline V gene lookup returns CDR1 DFQATT and CDR2 SNEGSKA (reference sequence). CDR3 bases: TGCTGTGCCGTACCCAGTATCAGGGGGATGGCTAATGAAAAACTGTTTTTT. This encodes CCAVPSIRGMANEKLFF.

This clonotype was seen more than once but under ten times. This chain uses TRBV20-1 with TRBJ2-3; D is uncertain. CDR3 length: 13 residues. Trimming shortened V by 3 bases and J by 6 bases, and 13 bases separated the two germline ends. Per germline, CDR1 DFQATT and CDR2 SNEGSKA (reference sequence). CDR3 nucleotides: TGCAGTGCTAGGGGAAGCGCGAGCGATACGCAGTATTTT. Protein sequence: CSARGSASDTQYF.

The genes are TRBV7-2 and TRBJ2-1, with D possibly matching TRBD1 (5 bases). The V end lost 7 bases, the J end lost 3 bases, and 13 bases lay between the germline ends. Germline V CDR1 and CDR2: SGHTA, FQGNSA. The CDR3 runs 14 residues. Here the CDR3 reads CASIRGSYYNEQFF. The CDR3 DNA is TGTGCCAGCATTAGGGGTAGCTACTACAATGAGCAGTTCTTC.